These T cell receptor beta chains were read from a single sample in a study of CD8 T cells in ankylosing spondylitis. TCRdb reprocessed the 5' RACE reads via MiXCR and lists one record per CDR3 protein. The sample lists about 130,000 distinct CDR3 sequences, over 6% occurring once. Sequencing was carried out using blood, either unsorted or a sorted T cell fraction (not recorded which). The receptors here all came from a male donor with ankylosing spondylitis or in good health (not recorded which). The CDR3 runs from the conserved cysteine through the conserved F or W. Each record gives: J gene, D gene, CDR3 length, clone size, V gene, CDR3 DNA, CDR3 protein. D genes are given only for firm matches. Size is omitted from some rows. Given values are once, few, many or a class for expanded clones.

J: TRBJ2-7
D: NA
length: 11
size: many
V: TRBV20-1
DNA: TGCAGTGCTAGAGATATAAGGGAGCAGTACTTC
CDR3: CSARDIREQYF

J: TRBJ2-2
D: TRBD2
length: 16
size: many
V: TRBV3-1
DNA: TGTGCCAGCAGCCAAGCGGTATCGGGGGGAAGCGGGGAGCTGTTTTTT
CDR3: CASSQAVSGGSGELFF

J: TRBJ2-7
D: NA
length: 14
size: many
V: TRBV4-1
DNA: TGCGCCAGCAGCCAAGATGCTGGGTACTACGAGCAGTACTTC
CDR3: CASSQDAGYYEQYF

J: TRBJ1-1
D: TRBD1
length: 15
size: many
V: TRBV5-1
DNA: TGCGCCAGCATGACCGTGGGACAGGGGAGTACTGAAGCTTTCTTT
CDR3: CASMTVGQGSTEAFF

J: TRBJ2-3
D: TRBD2
length: 18
size: many
V: TRBV20-1
DNA: TGCAGTGCTAGAGATCGAGGGACTAGCGGGGGGTTCACAGATACGCAGTATTTT
CDR3: CSARDRGTSGGFTDTQYF

J: TRBJ1-1
D: TRBD1
length: 12
size: many
V: TRBV20-1
DNA: TGCAGTGTAACTGACAGGGACACTGAAGCTTTCTTT
CDR3: CSVTDRDTEAFF

J: TRBJ2-7
D: NA
length: 14
size: many
V: TRBV3-1
DNA: TGTGCCAGCAGCCAAGGGCCTCAGACCTACGAGCAGTACTTC
CDR3: CASSQGPQTYEQYF

J: TRBJ2-3
D: NA
length: 14
size: many
V: TRBV5-1
DNA: TGCGCCAGCAGCACGCGACCAAACACAGATACGCAGTATTTT
CDR3: CASSTRPNTDTQYF

J: TRBJ2-3
D: NA
length: 10
size: NA
V: TRBV5-3
DNA: TGTGCCAGCAGCTCTAATACGCAGTATTTT
CDR3: CASSSNTQYF

J: TRBJ1-4
D: NA
length: 11
size: many
V: TRBV20-1
DNA: TGCAGTGCTAGGGTCCCGGAAAAACTGTTTTTT
CDR3: CSARVPEKLFF

J: TRBJ2-3
D: NA
length: 16
size: many
V: TRBV5-1
DNA: TGCGCCAGCAGCTTGGAACCCGTTTCGGGCACAGATACGCAGTATTTT
CDR3: CASSLEPVSGTDTQYF

J: TRBJ1-1
D: NA
length: 12
size: many
V: TRBV12-3/TRBV12-4
DNA: TGTGCCAGCAGTTTTGGGAGGACTGAAGCTTTCTTT
CDR3: CASSFGRTEAFF

J: TRBJ2-2
D: TRBD2
length: 16
size: many
V: TRBV5-1
DNA: TGCGCCAGCAGCCCCCTTAGCGGGGCGAACACCGGGGAGCTGTTTTTT
CDR3: CASSPLSGANTGELFF

J: TRBJ2-7
D: TRBD2
length: 15
size: many
V: TRBV20-1
DNA: TGCAGTGCTAGACCTGGGACTAGCGGGGACTACGAGCAGTACTTC
CDR3: CSARPGTSGDYEQYF

J: TRBJ1-2
D: NA
length: 13
size: NA
V: TRBV5-1
DNA: TGCGCCAGCAGCTTGTCAGGGAACTATGGCTACACCTTC
CDR3: CASSLSGNYGYTF

J: TRBJ2-7
D: NA
length: 15
size: many
V: TRBV5-1
DNA: TGCGCCAGCAGCTTGGGTGGAGTGGGGACCTACGAGCAGTACTTC
CDR3: CASSLGGVGTYEQYF

J: TRBJ2-3
D: TRBD2
length: 15
size: many
V: TRBV5-5
DNA: TGTGCCAGCAGCTTCGGGACTAGCGGCACAGATACGCAGTATTTT
CDR3: CASSFGTSGTDTQYF

J: TRBJ1-5
D: TRBD1
length: 15
size: many
V: TRBV19
DNA: TGTGCCAGTAGTCTGGGACAGGGGGTTAATCAGCCCCAGCATTTT
CDR3: CASSLGQGVNQPQHF

J: TRBJ1-6
D: NA
length: 12
size: many
V: TRBV20-1
DNA: TGCAGTGCTTACATCGGGGGTGCACCCCTCCACTTT
CDR3: CSAYIGGAPLHF

J: TRBJ2-3
D: TRBD2
length: 17
size: many
V: TRBV7-3
DNA: TGTGCCAGCAGCATCGGAAGGGCTAGCGGGATCACAGATACGCAGTATTTT
CDR3: CASSIGRASGITDTQYF

J: TRBJ2-1
D: NA
length: 13
size: many
V: TRBV3-1
DNA: TGTGCCAGCAGCCAATATTCAAGTTATGAGCAGTTCTTC
CDR3: CASSQYSSYEQFF

J: TRBJ2-3
D: TRBD2
length: 17
size: many
V: TRBV5-1
DNA: TGCGCCAGCAGCTTAATCGCCGGGACTAGCGTGAAAGATACGCAGTATTTT
CDR3: CASSLIAGTSVKDTQYF

J: TRBJ2-4
D: TRBD2
length: 16
size: many
V: TRBV12-3/TRBV12-4
DNA: TGTGCCAGCAGTTTAGATTCTAGCGGGAGGACCGGCATTCAGTACTTC
CDR3: CASSLDSSGRTGIQYF

J: TRBJ2-2
D: NA
length: 12
size: many
V: TRBV7-3
DNA: TGTGCCAGCAGCTTATACCCCGGGGAGCTGTTTTTT
CDR3: CASSLYPGELFF

J: TRBJ1-5
D: NA
length: 15
size: many
V: TRBV12-3/TRBV12-4
DNA: TGTGCCAGCAGTTTAGCCCCAGGGCCGGATCAGCCCCAGCATTTT
CDR3: CASSLAPGPDQPQHF

J: TRBJ2-5
D: NA
length: 15
size: few
V: TRBV24-1
DNA: TGTGCCACCAGGGAAGGACCGGGAGTCGAAGAGACCCAGTACTTC
CDR3: CATREGPGVEETQYF

J: TRBJ2-3
D: TRBD2
length: 14
size: many
V: TRBV25-1
DNA: TGTGCCAGCAGACTAGCGGGAGGCACAGATACGCAGTATTTT
CDR3: CASRLAGGTDTQYF

J: TRBJ2-7
D: TRBD2
length: 15
size: NA
V: TRBV5-1
DNA: TGCGCCAGCAGCCCACTTAGCGGGGGGGACTACGAGCAGTACTTC
CDR3: CASSPLSGGDYEQYF

J: TRBJ2-1
D: NA
length: 14
size: many
V: TRBV5-1
DNA: TGCGCCAGCAGCCCTATTAGTTTGGTTGATGAGCAGTTCTTC
CDR3: CASSPISLVDEQFF

J: TRBJ2-7
D: TRBD1
length: 18
size: few
V: TRBV4-3
DNA: TGCGCCAGCAGCCAAGCGAGGTCGAGGGACAGGGACTCCTACGAGCAGTACTTC
CDR3: CASSQARSRDRDSYEQYF

J: TRBJ2-7
D: NA
length: 14
size: many
V: TRBV9
DNA: TGTGCCAGCAGTGCAACGGGCGGAAACTACGAGCAGTACTTC
CDR3: CASSATGGNYEQYF

J: TRBJ2-1
D: NA
length: 17
size: many
V: TRBV21-1
DNA: TGTGCCAGCAGACGGGACAGGGGATATAGCTCCTACAATGAGCAGTTCTTC
CDR3: CASRRDRGYSSYNEQFF

J: TRBJ2-7
D: NA
length: 13
size: many
V: TRBV19
DNA: TGTGCCAGTAGTATAGGGGTAACCTACGAGCAGTACTTC
CDR3: CASSIGVTYEQYF

J: TRBJ2-3
D: NA
length: 13
size: many
V: TRBV27
DNA: TGTGCCAGCAACACAGGGAACACAGATACGCAGTATTTT
CDR3: CASNTGNTDTQYF

J: TRBJ1-1
D: TRBD1
length: 17
size: many
V: TRBV24-1
DNA: TGTGCCACCAGTGATAGCGGGACAGGGATGGCGGACACTGAAGCTTTCTTT
CDR3: CATSDSGTGMADTEAFF

J: TRBJ2-7
D: TRBD2
length: 15
size: many
V: TRBV5-1
DNA: TGCGCCAGCAGCGGATATAGCGGGGGGGTCAACGAGCAGTACTTC
CDR3: CASSGYSGGVNEQYF

J: TRBJ1-5
D: NA
length: 12
size: NA
V: TRBV28
DNA: TGTGCCAGCAGCTCCGTATCTGGGCCCCAGCATTTT
CDR3: CASSSVSGPQHF

J: TRBJ1-4
D: NA
length: 13
size: many
V: TRBV15
DNA: TGTGCCACCGCCATCGGGAGTTATGAAAAACTGTTTTTT
CDR3: CATAIGSYEKLFF

J: TRBJ2-3
D: NA
length: 13
size: NA
V: TRBV10-3
DNA: TGTGCCATCAGGGCAGGGGGCACAGATACGCAGTATTTT
CDR3: CAIRAGGTDTQYF

J: TRBJ2-7
D: TRBD2
length: 15
size: many
V: TRBV20-1
DNA: TGCAGTGCTAGTGGCCCCACTAGCGGCACCTACGAGCAGTACTTC
CDR3: CSASGPTSGTYEQYF

J: TRBJ1-2
D: TRBD1
length: 15
size: many
V: TRBV6-1
DNA: TGTGCCAGCAGACCACAGGGGTTTGCTAACTATGGCTACACCTTC
CDR3: CASRPQGFANYGYTF

J: TRBJ2-1
D: TRBD2
length: 16
size: many
V: TRBV9
DNA: TGTGCCAGCAGCCCGACTAGCGGGGTGTCCTACAATGAGCAGTTCTTC
CDR3: CASSPTSGVSYNEQFF

J: TRBJ2-2
D: TRBD2
length: 14
size: many
V: TRBV29-1
DNA: TGCAGCGTTCGGCGGGAGACCCTCGAGGGGGAGCTGTTTTTT
CDR3: CSVRRETLEGELFF

J: TRBJ1-5
D: NA
length: 18
size: few
V: TRBV19
DNA: TGTGCCAGTAGTCCGATGCAGACGGGGCTAGGGAGCAATCAGCCCCAGCATTTT
CDR3: CASSPMQTGLGSNQPQHF

J: TRBJ1-1
D: NA
length: 14
size: many
V: TRBV10-1
DNA: TGCGCCAGCAGTGAAGGTGGCTTCGGCGCTGAAGCTTTCTTT
CDR3: CASSEGGFGAEAFF

J: TRBJ2-2
D: TRBD1
length: 14
size: many
V: TRBV6-1
DNA: TGTGCCAGCCATCTCGGGACAGGGGCCCCGGAGCTGTTTTTT
CDR3: CASHLGTGAPELFF

J: TRBJ2-1
D: TRBD2
length: 16
size: many
V: TRBV2
DNA: TGTGCCAGCAGTGAATGGACTAGCGGGGCTTACAATGAGCAGTTCTTC
CDR3: CASSEWTSGAYNEQFF

J: TRBJ1-2
D: TRBD1
length: 13
size: many
V: TRBV20-1
DNA: TGCAGTGCTAGGGGGACAGGGGGCGATGGCTACACCTTC
CDR3: CSARGTGGDGYTF